Here is one TCR beta chain with its context. Only a few counts were recorded for this clonotype. Its antigen specificity is not known. Per-nucleotide qualities are absent, and no much larger clonotype sits a single base away. Read against the paper, the sample's treatment or condition label means: live attenuated yellow fever vaccine strain. At each blood-draw timepoint, two biological replicates of bulk PBMCs were collected. A standard Ficoll-Paque protocol was used to isolate PBMCs from peripheral blood. TriZol was used to extract RNA from bulk PBMCs, from CD4 and CD8 fractions, and from dextramer-positive and dextramer-negative fractions. This sample is drawn from a study of T cells after yellow fever vaccination (dated 2019 in TCRdb). Study-level background: The SMART-Seq v4 Ultra Low Input RNA kit was used to prepare libraries from fractions with low cell numbers. Two healthy male donors, one aged 18 to 30 and one aged 30 to 40 years, made up the cohort. Bulk PBMC replicates and cell subsets were isolated from blood drawn at multiple timepoints before and after both primary and secondary immunization. To follow T-cell clones before and after primary and booster YFV17D yellow fever vaccination, bulk TCR alpha and beta repertoires were sequenced over time. Summary of the overall study and its limitations: Because abundant contaminating clonotypes from the bulk population could be contained in FACS-sorted repertoires, computational filtering was required. A small share of clonotypes occurred in both CD4 and CD8 compartments, likely arising from convergent recombination. Most clones expanded after primary vaccination (almost 97% of CD4 and around 89% of CD8) were re-detected after the booster, suggesting that broad memory maintenance occurred. Only two donors were included in the study, so the extent to which the findings can be generalized is limited. The secondary T-cell response was found to be weaker but faster than the primary response, with a peak reached on day 5 rather than on day 15.

TCR cDNA was synthesized by 5'RACE template switching, which introduced a universal primer site and unique molecular identifiers. Priming for cDNA synthesis came from both the TCR alpha and TCR beta constant segments. Libraries were amplified in two PCR steps, with sample barcodes and sequencing adapters added in the second step. Sequencing of libraries was performed on Illumina HiSeq 2500 (2x100 bp) or NovaSeq (2x150 bp). For the original study's pipeline: MIGEC was used to demultiplex reads and collapse the reads into UMI consensus sequences, and MiXCR was used for V(D)J alignment. Using edgeR on replicate PBMC samples, clonotypes were called vaccine-responding if FDR was below 0.01 and the log2 fold change was above 5 up to day 15. CD4 or CD8 identity was assigned to each bulk clonotype according to whether the clonotype was present at higher abundance in the sequenced CD4 repertoire or the sequenced CD8 repertoire. TCRdb ran its own pipeline on the public reads, namely fastp trimming at Q25 and MiXCR clone calling, and kept in-frame beta chains. Entries are consolidated by CDR3 protein sequence, retaining the most common genes and DNA. TCRdb assigned the V and J calls; the authors' analysis was not used. This sample gives about 300,000 distinct CDR3 sequences in total; around 6.8% of them show up just once. Over 15% of the sample lies in the top ten.

The CDR3 spans 14 residues, from the cysteine through the phenylalanine. The only DNA kept is the CDR3, 42 bases in frame from the first base. From a lookup of the germline V gene, CDR1 and CDR2 are SGHRS and YFSETQ. Cut back by 4 bases and 5 bases, the V and J ends lie 15 bases apart. This TCR was recovered from a man aged 18 to 35 who received the YFV17D yellow fever vaccine. The source material was PBMCs, sampled roughly 45 days after the first yellow fever vaccination. The chain is assembled from TRBV5-1 and TRBJ2-5; TRBD2 is perhaps the D gene, given 7 matching bases. The CDR3 region reads CASSEGGGAETQYF. Here is the DNA: TGCGCCAGCAGCGAGGGTGGGGGGGCTGAGACCCAGTACTTC.